The 27 T cell receptor beta chains presented below share a single source sample, sequenced in a study of identical twins. TCRdb processed the 5' RACE reads anew with MiXCR; each CDR3 protein has one entry. Among about 240,000 distinct CDR3 sequences listed, more than 9.5% were seen once. Separately, the same data were catalogued under a study of yellow fever vaccine responses in identical twins.

Sequencing used memory (CD45RO+) T cells sorted from blood. The source is a woman aged 18-29 years in good health.

This clonotype has a single count. A much larger clone lies one base from this, so it may be a read error. The V and J genes are TRBV29-1 and TRBJ2-7, with unresolved D. The CDR3 extends over 11 amino acids. Germline V lookup: CDR1 SQVTM, CDR2 ANQGSEA. CDR3 in amino acids: CSDEMGYEQYF. The CDR3 DNA follows: TGCAGCGATGAAATGGGCTACGAGCAGTACTTC.

In its sample, this clonotype was seen a few times. The V and J genes are TRBV6-1 and TRBJ1-2; D uncertain. The CDR3 sequence is 11 residues long. Per the germline V gene, CDR1 is MNHNS and CDR2 is SASEGT. Trimming left V 3 bases short and J 10 bases short, with 9 bases between. The CDR3 DNA is TGTGCCAGCAGTGATCCGGGCCCCTACACCTTC. Translating it yields CASSDPGPYTF.

This clonotype was seen only a few times. This chain links TRBV18 with TRBJ2-5, with D maybe TRBD1 (6 bases). The CDR3 is made up of 15 amino acids. CDR1 and CDR2 (germline): KGHSH, LQKENI. Trimming left V 0 bases short and J 2 bases short, with 10 bases between. In DNA, the CDR3 is TGTGCCAGCTCACCACCTGAAGGACAGCAAGAGACCCAGTACTTC. This gives the protein CASSPPEGQQETQYF.

The chain recombines TRBV5-4 with TRBJ2-3; 7 bases fit TRBD1. Trimming took 5 bases from V and 1 from J; bases not matched to a gene: 10. This CDR3 is built from 16 residues. Per germline, CDR1 SGHNT and CDR2 YYREEE (reference sequence). This chain's CDR3 is CASSRQGRGGTDTQYF. DNA of the CDR3: TGTGCCAGCAGTCGACAGGGTAGAGGGGGCACAGATACGCAGTATTTT.

The rearrangement links TRBV3-1 to TRBJ2-1; D is uncertain. The CDR3 extends over 15 amino acids. The V end lost 0 bases, the J end lost 4 bases, and 10 bases lay between the germline ends. The V gene's germline CDR1 is LGHDT and CDR2 YNNKEL (reference sequence). In nucleotides, the CDR3 is TGTGCCAGCAGCCAAGATACGAGCCTTTACAATGAGCAGTTCTTC. The encoded protein is CASSQDTSLYNEQFF.

This clonotype appeared a few times. This chain joins TRBV20-1 and TRBJ2-5; 9 bases are shared with TRBD1. The CDR3 totals 16 residues. Per the germline V gene, CDR1 is DFQATT and CDR2 is SNEGSKA (reference sequence). Trimming cost V 5 bases and J 4 bases; bases outside gene matches: 14. CDR3 coding DNA: TGCAGTGCTTCCCGACAGGGGGGTTTTGGAATAGAGACCCAGTACTTC. The encoded protein is CSASRQGGFGIETQYF.

This clonotype came up a few times. The V gene is TRBV3-1, the J gene TRBJ2-2; D gene uncertain. This CDR3 contains 14 residues. Germline V gene lookup returns CDR1 LGHDT and CDR2 YNNKEL (reference sequence). V gave up 0 bases and J gave up 4 bases, with 6 bases separating them. CDR3 residues: CASSQDRITGELFF. In nucleotides, the CDR3 is TGTGCCAGCAGCCAAGACCGTATCACCGGGGAGCTGTTTTTT.

The rearrangement uses TRBV7-6 and TRBJ1-1; no definite D call. CDR3 length equals 13 residues. V was trimmed by 2 bases and J by 3 bases, leaving 7 bases between them. In germline, CDR1 is SGHVS, CDR2 FNYEAQ. The CDR3 reads CASSLKIDTEAFF. CDR3 bases: TGTGCCAGCAGCTTAAAAATTGACACTGAAGCTTTCTTT.

As to this clonotype: A much larger clone lies one base from this, so it may be a read error. The chain employs TRBV28 and TRBJ2-1, with TRBD1 as a possible D gene (6 bases). The CDR3 sequence is 16 residues long. CDR1 and CDR2 from the germline V gene are MDHEN and SYDVKM. Trimming took off 5 bases at V and 1 base at J, with 15 bases between the two ends. CDR3 sequence: CASSTPGHESYNEQFF. In nucleotides, the CDR3 is TGTGCCAGCAGTACACCGGGACACGAATCCTACAATGAGCAGTTCTTC.

The rearrangement links TRBV5-5 to TRBJ2-1; D is uncertain. Germline V gene lookup returns CDR1 SGHKS and CDR2 YYEKEE (reference sequence). This CDR3 is built from 12 residues. V lost 0 bases and J lost 9, with 7 bases in between. CDR3 residues: CASSLVGTEQFF. CDR3 bases: TGTGCCAGCAGCTTGGTTGGAACTGAGCAGTTCTTC. The full variable domain, in which reference TRBV5-5 and TRBJ2-1 provide the parts outside the CDR3, is DAGVTQSPTHLIKTRGQQVTLRCSPISGHKSVSWYQQVLGQGPQFIFQYYEKEERGRGNFPDRFSARQFPNYSSELNVNALLLGDSALYLCASSLVGTEQFFGPGTRLTVL.

Ten or more counts support this clonotype. The gene calls are TRBV4-3 and TRBJ2-3; 8 nucleotides align to TRBD2. After removal of 1 base from V and 0 bases from J, the junction contained 6 bases not matched to a gene. Germline values: CDR1 LGHNA, CDR2 YSLEER. The CDR3 runs 17 residues. CDR3 nucleotides: TGCGCCAGCAGCCAAGTGGTAGCGGGACCCAGCACAGATACGCAGTATTTT. The encoded protein is CASSQVVAGPSTDTQYF.

This clonotype was counted only a few times. The chain joins TRBV28 to TRBJ2-7; D is uncertain. Trimming pared 3 bases from V and 6 bases from J, leaving 9 bases between. The CDR3 loop spans 12 amino acids. Germline V CDR1 and CDR2: MDHEN, SYDVKM. CDR3 protein: CASSLVSGEQYF. CDR3 nucleotides: TGTGCCAGCAGTTTGGTCAGTGGCGAGCAGTACTTC.

This clonotype was recorded a few times. V usage is TRBV27 and J usage is TRBJ2-7; the D is unclear. Germline V gene sequence: CDR1 MNHEY, CDR2 SMNVEV (reference sequence). V was clipped by 2 bases and J by 5 bases, with 10 bases between them. This CDR3 is 13 amino acids long. This CDR3 is CASSLKVRHEQYF. The CDR3 nucleotides are TGTGCCAGCAGTTTAAAGGTTCGCCACGAGCAGTACTTC.

This CDR3 is CASSQAGSPVRYF. As DNA, the CDR3 is TGCGCCAGCAGCCAAGCCGGGTCCCCCGTCCGGTACTTC. The chain recombines TRBV4-3 with TRBJ2-4; D remains unclear. V dropped 1 base and J dropped 15 bases, with 16 bases sitting between them. Germline V gives CDR1 LGHNA, CDR2 YSLEER. The CDR3 loop spans 13 amino acids.

The sample holds a few counts of this clonotype. The chain employs TRBV9 and TRBJ1-2; D is uncertain. The CDR3 has 14 residues. Per the germline V gene, CDR1 is SGDLS and CDR2 is YYNGEE. V was cut by 0 bases and J by 4 bases, with 10 bases left in between. CDR3 loop: CASSVAGQVYGYTF. In DNA, the CDR3 is TGTGCCAGCAGCGTAGCTGGGCAGGTCTATGGCTACACCTTC.

In this sample, this clonotype turned up many times. This chain links TRBV6-2 or TRBV6-3 with TRBJ2-1, with 14 nucleotides matching TRBD2. The germline V gene has CDR1 MNHEY and CDR2 SVGEGT. The CDR3 loop spans 16 amino acids. The V and J ends lost 2 bases and 7 bases, in that order; junction bases with no gene match: 4. As DNA, the CDR3 is TGTGCCAGCAGTTACCTCGGGACTAGCGGGAGAAATGAGCAGTTCTTC. Residues: CASSYLGTSGRNEQFF.

This chain uses TRBV6-1 with TRBJ1-1; D remains ambiguous. Germline V CDR1 and CDR2: MNHNS, SASEGT. The length of the CDR3 is 13 residues. The V gene lost 3 bases and the J gene lost 3 bases, with 8 bases spanning the gap. The CDR3 is CASSEGSHTEAFF. Written as DNA, the CDR3 is TGTGCCAGCAGTGAGGGTTCCCACACTGAAGCTTTCTTT.

Note on this clonotype: This may be a read error: a much more frequent sequence differs by one nucleotide. The chain uses TRBV3-1 and TRBJ2-1; D gene unclear. The CDR3 is 15 residues long. The germline gives CDR1 LGHDT, CDR2 YNNKEL (reference sequence). The CDR3 here is CACSSDGLGYNEQFF. The CDR3 DNA reads TGTGCCTGCAGCTCGGACGGCCTCGGGTACAATGAGCAGTTCTTC.

This clonotype was seen repeatedly, ten times or more. The genes are TRBV29-1 and TRBJ2-2; tentatively, D is TRBD2 (5 bases). V shed 5 bases and J shed 5 bases, with 12 bases lying between them. The CDR3 extends over 13 amino acids. Germline V gives CDR1 SQVTM, CDR2 ANQGSEA. The CDR3 DNA reads TGCAGCGTTCACGGGGTTGGGACCGGGGAGCTGTTTTTT. It is translated as CSVHGVGTGELFF.

This clonotype was counted only a few times. The V call is TRBV20-1, the J call TRBJ2-5; 7 bases agree with TRBD2. V lost 6 bases and J lost 4; bases outside the gene matches: 8. The germline gives CDR1 DFQATT, CDR2 SNEGSKA (reference sequence). The CDR3 consists of 13 residues. The CDR3, as DNA: TGCAGTGCCCCCGGGGAGGGCTTAGAGACCCAGTACTTC. It is translated as CSAPGEGLETQYF.

The chain uses TRBV19 and TRBJ2-3; 8 bases fit TRBD1. CDR3 length equals 17 residues. The V segment lost 6 bases and the J segment 4 bases; nucleotides outside the gene matches: 15. Germline V lookup: CDR1 LNHDA, CDR2 SQIVND (reference sequence). The CDR3 DNA reads TGTGCCAGTAGAGCCGGGACAGGCCCAGGGGTCCCAGATACGCAGTATTTT. This sequence encodes CASRAGTGPGVPDTQYF.

This clonotype was observed a handful of times. The chain has TRBV12-3 or TRBV12-4 and TRBJ2-5; a weak D match, TRBD1 (6 bases). Trimming cost V 5 bases and J 2 bases, with 12 bases left between them. The CDR3 is 14 amino acids. DNA for the CDR3: TGTGCCAGCAGTCTCATCGGACAGCAAGAGACCCAGTACTTC. Translating gives CASSLIGQQETQYF.

This clonotype appeared a few times. The chain has TRBV29-1 and TRBJ2-7; D possibly corresponds to TRBD2 (5 bases). CDR3 length: 15 residues. Trimming left V 6 bases short and J 2 bases short, with 20 bases between. Germline CDR1 reads SQVTM; CDR2 reads ANQGSEA. CDR3 sequence reads: CSVLTISGPTYEQYF. The CDR3 DNA sequence: TGCAGCGTCCTTACCATCAGCGGTCCCACCTACGAGCAGTACTTC.

The CDR3 DNA follows: TGTGCCAGCAGTCAAGCTACTCCGATGAGTGGTGGCTACACCTTC. Translating it yields CASSQATPMSGGYTF. The V and J genes are TRBV12-3 or TRBV12-4 and TRBJ1-2; D uncertain. V lost 5 bases and J lost 7, with 20 bases in between. The CDR3 extends over 15 amino acids.

The table lists this clonotype with many counts. The chain links TRBV4-1 to TRBJ2-1, with 10 bases lining up with TRBD2. CDR1 is MGHRA, CDR2 YSYEKL, per germline. Unmatched junction bases numbered 3, after V lost 1 base and J lost 6 bases. The CDR3 is 15 amino acids. The CDR3 DNA sequence: TGCGCCAGCAGCCAAGGGTTAGCGGGAGGCAATGAGCAGTTCTTC. Amino acids: CASSQGLAGGNEQFF.

This clonotype was observed a few times. This chain uses TRBV20-1 with TRBJ1-6, with 9 positions matching TRBD1. Per germline, CDR1 DFQATT and CDR2 SNEGSKA (reference sequence). The junction had 8 bases not matched to a gene; V was cut back by 6 bases and J by 8 bases. The CDR3 has 14 amino acids. CDR3 loop: CSATDRGDHSPLHF. CDR3 bases: TGCAGTGCAACGGACAGGGGAGATCATTCACCCCTCCACTTT.

The chain uses TRBV5-1 and TRBJ2-7, with 10 bases aligning to TRBD1. The CDR3 runs to 16 residues. Germline V gene lookup returns CDR1 SGHRS and CDR2 YFSETQ. The ends lost 4 bases at V and 7 bases at J; junction bases unmatched: 14. CDR3 nucleotides: TGCGCCAGCAGCCCCCGAGGGACAGGGGATCCAAGGGAGCAGTACTTC. Amino acid sequence: CASSPRGTGDPREQYF.